This entry describes one T cell receptor beta chain. The target antigen is unknown. The data are from a study of cytomegalovirus exposure and HLA in healthy donors. The CDR3 loop spans 13 amino acids. Germline assignment: CDR1 GTSNPN and CDR2 SVGIG (reference sequence). Trimming at V came to 8 bases and at J to 2 bases, leaving 6 bases not matched to a gene. Primers for the PCR totalled 60 Vbeta and 13 Jbeta. Generated by immunoSEQ multiplex PCR, the TCRdb table keeps only in-frame clones and is missing some. The table includes approximately 100,000 clones, roughly 70% detected once. Overall study results and limits: Cytomegalovirus association was listed for 164 TCR beta chains.

Sequenced sample: PBMCs. The source of this sequence is a man between 50 and 59 years old in good health and CMV-seronegative. This sequence joins TRBV30 and TRBJ1-2; TRBD1 agrees at 9 bases. The DNA for the CDR3 is TGTGCCGGGACAGGGTGGGGAAACTATGGCTACACCTTC. This encodes CAGTGWGNYGYTF.